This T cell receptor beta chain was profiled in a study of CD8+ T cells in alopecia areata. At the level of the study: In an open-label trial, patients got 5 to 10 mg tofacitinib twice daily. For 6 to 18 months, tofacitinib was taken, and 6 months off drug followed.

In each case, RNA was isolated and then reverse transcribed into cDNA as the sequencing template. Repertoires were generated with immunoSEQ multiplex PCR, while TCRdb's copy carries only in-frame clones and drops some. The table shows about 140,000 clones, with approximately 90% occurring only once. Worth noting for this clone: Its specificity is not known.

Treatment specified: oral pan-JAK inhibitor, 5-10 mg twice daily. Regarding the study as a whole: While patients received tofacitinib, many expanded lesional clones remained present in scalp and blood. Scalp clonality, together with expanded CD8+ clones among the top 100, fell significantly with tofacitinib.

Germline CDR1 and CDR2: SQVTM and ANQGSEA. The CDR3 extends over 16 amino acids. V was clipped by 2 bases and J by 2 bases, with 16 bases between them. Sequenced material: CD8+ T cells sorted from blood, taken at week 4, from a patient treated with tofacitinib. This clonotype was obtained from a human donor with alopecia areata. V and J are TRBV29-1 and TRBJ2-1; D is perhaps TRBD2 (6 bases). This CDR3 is CSVESVREETYNEQFF. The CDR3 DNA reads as TGCAGCGTTGAATCGGTGCGGGAAGAAACCTACAATGAGCAGTTCTTC.